A few counts support the clone carrying this T cell receptor beta chain. The target antigen is unknown. These data are taken from a study of response to subunit inactivated influenza vaccine. Study-wide results and limits: Each seasonal influenza vaccination, the authors suggested, recruits few new T cells.

Using its own MiXCR run on the RT-PCR reads, TCRdb lists one record per CDR3 protein. The sample carries roughly 670,000 distinct CDR3 sequences, around 15% recorded once. This TCR was sampled from a man aged 45-60 years who received an inactivated influenza vaccine. The specimen comprised PBMCs from blood, sampled 14 days before vaccination.

This CDR3 reads CAISESQAATEQYF. The DNA of the CDR3 is TGTGCCATCAGTGAGTCGCAGGCCGCTACGGAACAGTACTTC. The chain combines TRBV10-3 with TRBJ2-7; D not resolved. Deletions cut 0 bases from V and 10 bases from J, with 16 bases between. The CDR3 is made up of 14 amino acids. CDR1 ENHRY and CDR2 SYGVKD come from the germline V gene.